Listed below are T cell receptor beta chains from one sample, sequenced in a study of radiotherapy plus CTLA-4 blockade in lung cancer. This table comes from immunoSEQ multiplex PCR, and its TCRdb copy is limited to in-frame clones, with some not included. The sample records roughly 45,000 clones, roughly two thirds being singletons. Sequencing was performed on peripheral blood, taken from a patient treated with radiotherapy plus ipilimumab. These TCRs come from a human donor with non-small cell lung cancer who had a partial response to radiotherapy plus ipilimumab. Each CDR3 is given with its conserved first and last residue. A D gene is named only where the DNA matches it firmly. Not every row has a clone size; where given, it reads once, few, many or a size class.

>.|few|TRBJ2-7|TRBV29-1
CSAKTDYEQYF
TGCAGCGCCAAAACAGACTACGAGCAGTACTTC
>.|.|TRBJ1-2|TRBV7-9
CASSLGEIRGYTF
TGTGCCAGCAGCTTAGGAGAGATTCGTGGCTACACCTTC
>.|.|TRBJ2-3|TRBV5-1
CASSPTNTGMSTDTQYF
TGCGCCAGCAGCCCTACGAACACAGGGATGAGCACAGATACGCAGTATTTT
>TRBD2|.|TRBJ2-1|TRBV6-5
CASSSGTPAYNEQFF
TGTGCCAGCAGCAGCGGGACTCCCGCCTACAATGAGCAGTTCTTC
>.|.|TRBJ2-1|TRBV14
CASSQDRGWGEQFF
TGTGCCAGCAGCCAAGATCGGGGATGGGGTGAGCAGTTCTTC
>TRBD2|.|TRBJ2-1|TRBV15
CATEGTSGSNEQFF
TGTGCCACCGAAGGGACTAGCGGGAGCAATGAGCAGTTCTTC
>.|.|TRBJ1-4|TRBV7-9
CASSLIGLRGGNEKLFF
TGTGCCAGCAGCTTAATAGGGCTCAGGGGCGGGAATGAAAAACTGTTTTTT
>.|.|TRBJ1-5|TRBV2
CASSELVVQNQPQHF
TGTGCCAGCAGTGAGCTAGTGGTGCAGAATCAGCCCCAGCATTTT
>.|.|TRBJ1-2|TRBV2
CASSREGGGSYGYTF
TGTGCCAGCTCCCGAGAGGGGGGGGGCTCGTATGGCTACACCTTC
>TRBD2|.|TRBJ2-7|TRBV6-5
CASSFDRGGYEQYF
TGTGCCAGCAGTTTCGACCGGGGAGGGTACGAGCAGTACTTC
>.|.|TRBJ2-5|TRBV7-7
CASSLGDSQETQHF
TGTGCTAGCAGCTTAGGGGACTCCCAAGAGACCCAGCACTTC
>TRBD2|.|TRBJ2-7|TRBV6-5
CASSNSGPNYEQYF
TGTGCCAGCAGTAATAGCGGGCCAAACTACGAGCAGTACTTC
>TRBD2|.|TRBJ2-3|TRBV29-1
CSVVAGDWRSTDTQYF
TGCAGCGTTGTAGCGGGGGATTGGAGAAGCACAGATACGCAGTATTTT
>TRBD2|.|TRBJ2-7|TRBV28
CASSLAGDSSYEQYF
TGTGCCAGCAGTTTGGCGGGGGACTCTTCCTACGAGCAGTACTTC
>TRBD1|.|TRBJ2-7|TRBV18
CASSPKDRAYEQYF
TGTGCCAGCTCACCAAAGGACAGGGCCTACGAGCAGTACTTC
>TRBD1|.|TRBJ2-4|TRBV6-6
CASSTGGWTKNIQYF
TGTGCCAGCAGTACAGGGGGTTGGACCAAAAACATTCAGTACTTC
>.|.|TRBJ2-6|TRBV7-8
CASSPGWGESVKAGANVLTF
TGTGCCAGCAGCCCCGGTTGGGGGGAATCTGTAAAGGCTGGGGCCAACGTCCTGACTTTC
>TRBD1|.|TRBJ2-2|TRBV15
CATRRDRGYTGELFF
TGTGCCACCAGGAGGGACAGAGGGTACACCGGGGAGCTGTTTTTT
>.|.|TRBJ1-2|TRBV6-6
CASSPRRWDYYGYTF
TGTGCCAGCAGTCCGCGTCGATGGGACTACTATGGCTACACCTTC
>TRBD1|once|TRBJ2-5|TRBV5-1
CASSFDRATGETQYF
TGCGCCAGCAGCTTTGACAGGGCCACCGGGGAGACCCAGTACTTC
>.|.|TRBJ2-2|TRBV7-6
CASSLGLYAGELFF
TGTGCCAGCAGCTTGGGCCTGTACGCCGGGGAGCTGTTTTTT
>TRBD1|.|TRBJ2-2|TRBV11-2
CASRDRGRRTGELFF
TGTGCCAGCAGGGACAGGGGGCGCCGCACCGGGGAGCTGTTTTTT
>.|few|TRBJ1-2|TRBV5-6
CASSLAPATYGYTF
TGTGCCAGCAGCTTAGCGCCGGCTACCTATGGCTACACCTTC